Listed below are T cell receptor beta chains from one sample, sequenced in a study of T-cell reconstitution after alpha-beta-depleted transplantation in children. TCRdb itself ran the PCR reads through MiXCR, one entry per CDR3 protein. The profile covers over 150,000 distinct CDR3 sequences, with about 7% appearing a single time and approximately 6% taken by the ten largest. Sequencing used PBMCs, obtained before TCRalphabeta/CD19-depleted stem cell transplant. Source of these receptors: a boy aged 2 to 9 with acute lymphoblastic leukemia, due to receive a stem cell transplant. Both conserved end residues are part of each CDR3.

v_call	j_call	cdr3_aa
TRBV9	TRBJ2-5	CASSVGGLGTEETQYF
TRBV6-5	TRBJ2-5	CASSSDKTRQETQYF
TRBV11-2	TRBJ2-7	CASRLGGYYEQYF
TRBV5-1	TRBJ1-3	CASSFYPSSGNTIYF
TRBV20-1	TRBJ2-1	CSARDRGSAYNEQFF
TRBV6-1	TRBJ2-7	CASTEPGLVPSYEQYF
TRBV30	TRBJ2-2	CAGNRASGELFF
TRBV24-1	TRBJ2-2	CATSLYPNTGELFF
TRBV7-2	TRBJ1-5	CASSPQSASNQPQHF
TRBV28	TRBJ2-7	CASSFWGQGSREQYF
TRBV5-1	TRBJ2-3	CASSFGGRLGTDTQYF
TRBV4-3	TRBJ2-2	CASSPGTSENTGELFF
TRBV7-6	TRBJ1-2	CASSLVRRVNYGYTF
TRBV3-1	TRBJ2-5	CASLQGASETQYF
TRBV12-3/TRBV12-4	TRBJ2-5	CASSTTPGHRETQYF
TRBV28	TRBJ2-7	CASSWTGYEQYF
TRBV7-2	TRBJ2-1	CASSLGQASGNEQFF
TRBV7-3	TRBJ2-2	CASSKGQQNTGELFF
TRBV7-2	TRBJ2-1	CASSRSSGGPYNEQFF
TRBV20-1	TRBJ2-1	CSGTILAWYYNEQFF
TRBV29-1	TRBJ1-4	CSVGTGGGEKLFF
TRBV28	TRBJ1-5	CASKPRRSGQNGQPQHF
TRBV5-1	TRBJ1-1	CASSLGAGGMNTEAFF
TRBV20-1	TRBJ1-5	CSARVHREESNQPQHF